This T cell receptor (beta chain) was found in a study of T cell responses to AZD1222 COVID-19 vaccine. J lost 6 bases, V lost 5 bases, and 3 bases had no gene match. The CDR3 sequence is 13 residues long. The protocol was immunoSEQ multiplex PCR, while the TCRdb copy is restricted to in-frame clones and leaves out a portion. The data show over 100,000 clones, about nine tenths seen once. This TCR was recovered from an adult in good health. Sequenced material: peripheral blood, taken on day 0 of AZD1222 vaccination. The chain recombines TRBV12-3 or TRBV12-4 with TRBJ1-2, with 10 bases matching TRBD1. The CDR3 sequence: CASSPGTGDGYTF. The CDR3 DNA sequence: TGTGCCAGCAGTCCCGGGACAGGGGATGGCTACACCTTC.